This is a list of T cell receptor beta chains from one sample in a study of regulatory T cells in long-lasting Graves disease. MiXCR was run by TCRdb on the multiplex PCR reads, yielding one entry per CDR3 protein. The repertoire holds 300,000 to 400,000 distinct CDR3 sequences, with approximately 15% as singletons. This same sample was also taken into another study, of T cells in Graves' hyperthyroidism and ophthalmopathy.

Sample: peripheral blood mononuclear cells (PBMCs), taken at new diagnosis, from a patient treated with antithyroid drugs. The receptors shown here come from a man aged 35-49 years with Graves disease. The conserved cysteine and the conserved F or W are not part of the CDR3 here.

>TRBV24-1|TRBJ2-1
ATSDSVHEQF
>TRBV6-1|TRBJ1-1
ASSPSSVGTEAF
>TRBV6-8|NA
ASTTANEQF
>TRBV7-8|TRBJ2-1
ASSAPGQRGYNEQF
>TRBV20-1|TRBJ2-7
SARDGSAGPVTYEQY
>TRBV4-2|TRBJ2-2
ASSPTSTGGRTGELF
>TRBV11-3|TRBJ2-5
ASSFGTSGTQETQY
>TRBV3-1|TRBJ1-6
ASSQDWQTRLH
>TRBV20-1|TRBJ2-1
SATRTSGNNEQF
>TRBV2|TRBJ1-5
ASTSTGGYQPQH
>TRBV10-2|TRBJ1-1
ASSVGSWNTEAF